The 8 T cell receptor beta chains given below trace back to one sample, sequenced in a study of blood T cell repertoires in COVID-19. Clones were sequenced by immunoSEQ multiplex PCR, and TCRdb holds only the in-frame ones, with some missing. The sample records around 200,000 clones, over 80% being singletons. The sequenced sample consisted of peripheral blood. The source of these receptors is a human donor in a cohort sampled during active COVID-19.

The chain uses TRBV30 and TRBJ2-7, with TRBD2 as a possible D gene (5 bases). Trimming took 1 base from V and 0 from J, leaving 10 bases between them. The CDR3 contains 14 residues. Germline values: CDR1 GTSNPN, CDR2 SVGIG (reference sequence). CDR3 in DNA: TGTGCCTGGAGTGGAGGGCCTAGCTCCTACGAGCAGTACTTC. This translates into CAWSGGPSSYEQYF.

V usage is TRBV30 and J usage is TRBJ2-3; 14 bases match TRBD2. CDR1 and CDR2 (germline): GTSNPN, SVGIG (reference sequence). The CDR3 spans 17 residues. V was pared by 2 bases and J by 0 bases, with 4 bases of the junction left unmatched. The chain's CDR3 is CAWSPGLAGGSTDTQYF. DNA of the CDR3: TGTGCCTGGAGTCCAGGACTAGCGGGAGGTAGCACAGATACGCAGTATTTT.

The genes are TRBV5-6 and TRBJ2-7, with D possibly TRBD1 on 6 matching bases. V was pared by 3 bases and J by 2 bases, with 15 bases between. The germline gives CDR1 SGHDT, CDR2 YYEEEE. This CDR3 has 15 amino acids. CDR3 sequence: CASSSTGKWTYEQYF. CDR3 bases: TGTGCCAGCAGCTCAACAGGGAAATGGACCTACGAGCAGTACTTC.

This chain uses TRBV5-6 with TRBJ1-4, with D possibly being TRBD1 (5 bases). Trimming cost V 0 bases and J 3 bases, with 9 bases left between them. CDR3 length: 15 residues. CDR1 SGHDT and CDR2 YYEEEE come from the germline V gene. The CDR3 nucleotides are TGTGCCAGCAGCTTGGCCGGGGGGTCTAATGAAAAACTGTTTTTT. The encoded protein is CASSLAGGSNEKLFF.

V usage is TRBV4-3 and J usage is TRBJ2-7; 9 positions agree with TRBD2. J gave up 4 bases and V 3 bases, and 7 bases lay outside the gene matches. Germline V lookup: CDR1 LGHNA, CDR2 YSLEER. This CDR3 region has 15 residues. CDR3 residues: CASSQAGTSSYEQYF. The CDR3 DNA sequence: TGCGCCAGCAGCCAGGCCGGGACTAGCTCTTACGAGCAGTACTTC.

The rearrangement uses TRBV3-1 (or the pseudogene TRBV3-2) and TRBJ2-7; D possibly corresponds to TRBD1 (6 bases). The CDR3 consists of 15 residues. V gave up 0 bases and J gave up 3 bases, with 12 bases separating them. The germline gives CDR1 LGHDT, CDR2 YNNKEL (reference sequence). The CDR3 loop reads CASSQDRTVLYEQYF. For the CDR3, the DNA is TGTGCCAGCAGCCAAGATCGGACAGTTCTCTACGAGCAGTACTTC.

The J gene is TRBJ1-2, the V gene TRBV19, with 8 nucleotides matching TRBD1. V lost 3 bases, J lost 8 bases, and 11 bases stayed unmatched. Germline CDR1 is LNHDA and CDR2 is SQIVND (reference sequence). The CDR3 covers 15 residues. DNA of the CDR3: TGTGCCAGTAGTATGAGTCAGGGGGCGCGAGGGGGCTACACCTTC. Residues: CASSMSQGARGGYTF.

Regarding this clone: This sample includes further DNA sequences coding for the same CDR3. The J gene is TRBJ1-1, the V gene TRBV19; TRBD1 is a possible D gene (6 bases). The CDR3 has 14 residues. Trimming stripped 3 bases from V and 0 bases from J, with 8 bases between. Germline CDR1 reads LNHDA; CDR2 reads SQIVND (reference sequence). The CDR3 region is CASSIRGMNTEAFF. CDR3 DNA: TGTGCCAGTAGTATCAGGGGCATGAACACTGAAGCTTTCTTT.